This is a list of T cell receptor beta chains from one sample in a study of blood T cell repertoires in COVID-19. Produced via immunoSEQ multiplex PCR; TCRdb's table is partial and in-frame only. Of 150,000 or so clones listed, over 75% were seen once; the top ten hold 11%. The source material was PBMCs or T cells enriched from blood (not recorded which). These receptors all stem from a man aged 45 to 65 who had recovered from COVID-19. The conserved cysteine and the conserved F or W are not part of the CDR3 here. Fields, in order: J gene, V gene, CDR3 protein.

TRBJ1-6	TRBV4-1	ASSPQMNGAADSLLH
TRBJ1-1	TRBV7-3	ASSPQGATEAF
TRBJ2-5	TRBV4-2	ASSPQTGYQETQY
TRBJ1-5	TRBV19	ASSIDWRDRRSNQPQH
TRBJ1-1	TRBV28	ASSPTGLSVVDSEAF
TRBJ1-1	TRBV5-4	ASSLGHRGGDTEAF
TRBJ1-5	TRBV10-3	AIRDISSNQPQH
TRBJ2-7	TRBV5-1	ASSSGLAAKVEQY
TRBJ1-3	TRBV7-3	ASSLNPAGSGNTIY
TRBJ1-3	TRBV28	ASSRDSLSGNTIY
TRBJ2-7	TRBV7-8	ASIPGILSYEQY
TRBJ2-7	TRBV28	ASSPISEGAGYEQY
TRBJ1-1	TRBV5-1	ASRPMEGNTEAF
TRBJ2-7	TRBV3-1/TRBV3-2	ASSQVYRGHSEQY
TRBJ2-1	TRBV10-2	ASSDRTSGRGVNEQF
TRBJ2-1	TRBV5-1	ASSLQSGAYNEQF
TRBJ1-4	TRBV14	ASSPHPDRLIPDNEKLF
TRBJ1-6	TRBV30	AWSNKGRESPLH
TRBJ2-3	TRBV6-6	ASTRPGQGFGTDTQY
TRBJ2-7	TRBV9	ASSPRTASSYEQY
TRBJ2-7	TRBV29-1	SARTGTYEQY
TRBJ2-7	TRBV5-3	ARSFDRGLYEQY
TRBJ2-3	TRBV5-1	ASSPPTGGDTQY
TRBJ2-7	TRBV3-1/TRBV3-2	ASSQDSGIPAEQY
TRBJ2-7	TRBV6-5	ASSPGGDQRHEQY
TRBJ1-4	TRBV29-1	SAIGDATNEKLF
TRBJ1-4	TRBV16	ASSQSAQGWEKLF
TRBJ2-2	TRBV18	ASSPRAGLNTGELF
TRBJ2-1	TRBV7-3	ASSLNQRSSYNEQF
TRBJ2-3	TRBV12-3/TRBV12-4	ASKRSTDTQY
TRBJ2-2	TRBV28	ASRLAGGPRRTGELF
TRBJ1-1	TRBV14	ASSLQGLEAF
TRBJ2-7	TRBV7-9	ASSRGQPPYEQY
TRBJ1-1	TRBV5-5	ASSPGRGFAEEAEAF
TRBJ2-5	TRBV3-1/TRBV3-2	ASSPSGLAETQY
TRBJ2-1	TRBV5-1	ASSLKLAGANEQF
TRBJ2-7	TRBV10-3	AISESNVYEQY
TRBJ2-7	TRBV27	ASSWRGSKYEQY
TRBJ2-7	TRBV20-1	SASLQGQY
TRBJ2-5	TRBV28	ASSWGRETQY
TRBJ1-2	TRBV27	ASSLIQGGGYT
TRBJ2-2	TRBV5-1	ASREPRDTGELF
TRBJ1-4	TRBV6-5	ASRGQFNEKLF
TRBJ2-2	TRBV5-1	ASRREPTNTGELF
TRBJ2-5	TRBV6-5	ASRRGAQGETQY
TRBJ1-4	TRBV10-3	AISDGGGTTNEKLF
TRBJ1-1	TRBV3-1/TRBV3-2	ASSLSAEAF
TRBJ2-7	TRBV5-8	ASSLRVGTGAYEQY
TRBJ1-4	TRBV13	ASSLDLEEKLF
TRBJ2-5	TRBV4-1	ASSQADGGETQY
TRBJ2-7	TRBV27	ASGTARSYEQY
TRBJ2-7	TRBV28	ASSWGTSGNEQY
TRBJ2-2	TRBV6-4	ASSAEASNTGELF
TRBJ2-7	TRBV28	ASSFSSASGSDEQY